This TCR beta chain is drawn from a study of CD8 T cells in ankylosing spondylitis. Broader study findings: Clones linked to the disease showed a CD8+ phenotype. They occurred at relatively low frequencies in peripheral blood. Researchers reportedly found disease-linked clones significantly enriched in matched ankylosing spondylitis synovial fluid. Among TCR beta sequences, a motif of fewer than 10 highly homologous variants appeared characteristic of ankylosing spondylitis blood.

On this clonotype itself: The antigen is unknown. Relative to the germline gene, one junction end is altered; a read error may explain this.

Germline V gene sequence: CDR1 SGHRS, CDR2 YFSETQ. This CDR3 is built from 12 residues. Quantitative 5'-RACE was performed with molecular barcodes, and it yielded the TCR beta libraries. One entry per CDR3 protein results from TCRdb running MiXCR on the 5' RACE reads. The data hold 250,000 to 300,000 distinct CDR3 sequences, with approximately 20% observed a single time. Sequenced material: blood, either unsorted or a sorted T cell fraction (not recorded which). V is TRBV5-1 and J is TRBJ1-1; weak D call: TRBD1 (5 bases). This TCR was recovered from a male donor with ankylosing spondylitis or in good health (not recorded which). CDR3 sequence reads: CASTLGDTEAFF. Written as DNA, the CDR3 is TGCGCCAGCACCTTGGGGGACACTGAAGCTTTCTTT.